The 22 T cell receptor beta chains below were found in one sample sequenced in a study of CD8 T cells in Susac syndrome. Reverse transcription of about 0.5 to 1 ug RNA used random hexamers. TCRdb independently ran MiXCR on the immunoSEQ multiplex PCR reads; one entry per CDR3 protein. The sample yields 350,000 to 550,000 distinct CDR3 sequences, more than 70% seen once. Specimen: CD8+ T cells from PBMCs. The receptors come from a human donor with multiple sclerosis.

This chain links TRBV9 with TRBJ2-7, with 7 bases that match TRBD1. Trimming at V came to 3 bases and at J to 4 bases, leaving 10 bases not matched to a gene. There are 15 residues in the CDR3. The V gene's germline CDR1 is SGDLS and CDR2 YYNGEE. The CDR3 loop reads CASSASGGSAYEQYF. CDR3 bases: TGTGCCAGCAGCGCCTCAGGGGGTAGTGCTTACGAGCAGTACTTC. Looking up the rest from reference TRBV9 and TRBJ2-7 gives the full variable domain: DSGVTQTPKHLITATGQRVTLRCSPRSGDLSVYWYQQSLDQGLQFLIQYYNGEERAKGNILERFSAQQFPDLHSELNLSSLELGDSALYFCASSASGGSAYEQYFGPGTRLTVT.

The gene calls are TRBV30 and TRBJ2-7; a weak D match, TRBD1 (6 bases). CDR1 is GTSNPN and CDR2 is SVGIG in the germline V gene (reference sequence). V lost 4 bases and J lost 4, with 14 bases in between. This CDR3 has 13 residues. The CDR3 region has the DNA TGTGCCTGGAAGGTTCACAGGGCTTACGAGCAGTACTTC. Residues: CAWKVHRAYEQYF.

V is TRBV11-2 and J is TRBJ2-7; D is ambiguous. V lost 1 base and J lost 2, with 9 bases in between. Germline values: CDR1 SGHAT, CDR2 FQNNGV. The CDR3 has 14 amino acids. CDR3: CASSLGAAPYEQYF. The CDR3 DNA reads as TGTGCCAGCAGCTTAGGGGCAGCCCCCTACGAGCAGTACTTC.

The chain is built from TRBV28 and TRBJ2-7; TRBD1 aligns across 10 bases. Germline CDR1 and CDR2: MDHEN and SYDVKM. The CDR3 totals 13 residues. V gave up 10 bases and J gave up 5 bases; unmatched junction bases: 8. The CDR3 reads CATLDRGLDEQYF. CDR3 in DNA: TGTGCCACTTTAGACAGGGGGCTGGACGAGCAGTACTTC.

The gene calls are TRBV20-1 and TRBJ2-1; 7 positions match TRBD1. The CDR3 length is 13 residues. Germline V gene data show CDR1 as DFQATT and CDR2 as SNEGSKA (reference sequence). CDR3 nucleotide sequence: TGCAGCTATACAGGGGACATTTACAATGAGCAGTTCTTC. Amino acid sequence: CSYTGDIYNEQFF.

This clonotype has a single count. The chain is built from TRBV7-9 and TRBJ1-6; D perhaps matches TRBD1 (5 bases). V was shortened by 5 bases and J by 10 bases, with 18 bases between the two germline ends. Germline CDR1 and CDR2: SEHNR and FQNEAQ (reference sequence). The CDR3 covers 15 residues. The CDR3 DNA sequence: TGTGCCAGCAGCGCGCGGACTAACTGGGACTCACCCCTCCACTTT. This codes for CASSARTNWDSPLHF. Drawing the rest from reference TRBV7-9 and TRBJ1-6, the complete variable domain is DTGVSQNPRHKITKRGQNVTFRCDPISEHNRLYWYRQTLGQGPEFLTYFQNEAQLEKSRLLSDRFSAERPKGSFSTLEIQRTEQGDSAMYLCASSARTNWDSPLHFGNGTRLTVT.

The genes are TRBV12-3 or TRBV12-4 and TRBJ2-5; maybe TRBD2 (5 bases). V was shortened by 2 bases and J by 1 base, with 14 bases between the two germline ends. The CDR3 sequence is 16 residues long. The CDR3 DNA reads TGTGCCAGCAGTTTAAAGGGCCCCGGGGTCCAAGAGACCCAGTACTTC. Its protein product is CASSLKGPGVQETQYF.

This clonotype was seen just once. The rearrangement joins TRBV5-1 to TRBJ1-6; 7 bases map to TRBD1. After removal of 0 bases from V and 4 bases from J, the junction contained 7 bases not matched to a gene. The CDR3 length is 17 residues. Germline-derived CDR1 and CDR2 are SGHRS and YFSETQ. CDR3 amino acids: CASSLAKGGGYNSPLHF. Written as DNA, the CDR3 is TGCGCCAGCAGCTTGGCCAAAGGGGGCGGGTATAATTCACCCCTCCACTTT.

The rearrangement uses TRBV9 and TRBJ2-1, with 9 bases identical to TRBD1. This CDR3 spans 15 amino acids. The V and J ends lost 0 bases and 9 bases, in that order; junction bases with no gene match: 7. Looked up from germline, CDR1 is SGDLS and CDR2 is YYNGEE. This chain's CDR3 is CASSVAGQGVIEQFF. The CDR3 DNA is TGTGCCAGCAGCGTAGCGGGACAGGGAGTTATTGAGCAGTTCTTC.

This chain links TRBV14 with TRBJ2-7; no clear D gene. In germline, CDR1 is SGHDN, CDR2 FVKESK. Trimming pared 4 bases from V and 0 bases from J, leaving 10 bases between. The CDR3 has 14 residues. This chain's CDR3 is CASSRVGSSYEQYF. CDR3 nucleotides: TGTGCCAGCAGCCGGGTGGGCTCCTCCTACGAGCAGTACTTC.

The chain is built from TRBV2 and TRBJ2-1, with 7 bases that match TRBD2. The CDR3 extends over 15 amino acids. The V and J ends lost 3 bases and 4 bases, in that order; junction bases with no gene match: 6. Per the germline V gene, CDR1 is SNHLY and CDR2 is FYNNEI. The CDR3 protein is CASSDSGPLYNEQFF. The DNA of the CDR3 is TGTGCCAGCAGTGATAGCGGGCCCCTTTACAATGAGCAGTTCTTC.

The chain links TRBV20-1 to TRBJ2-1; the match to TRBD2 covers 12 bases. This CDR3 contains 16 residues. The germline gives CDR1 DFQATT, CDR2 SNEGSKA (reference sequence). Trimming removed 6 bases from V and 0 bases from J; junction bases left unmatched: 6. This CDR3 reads CSAGTSGWSSYNEQFF. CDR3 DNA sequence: TGCAGTGCCGGGACTAGCGGGTGGAGCTCCTACAATGAGCAGTTCTTC.

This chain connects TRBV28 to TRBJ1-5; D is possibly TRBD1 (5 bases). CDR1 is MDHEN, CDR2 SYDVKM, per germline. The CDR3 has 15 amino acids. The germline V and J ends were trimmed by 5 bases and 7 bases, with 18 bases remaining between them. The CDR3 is CASSGKGTPVQPQHF. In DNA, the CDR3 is TGTGCCAGCAGTGGGAAAGGGACTCCAGTCCAGCCCCAGCATTTT.

The CDR3 nucleotides read TGTGCCAGCAGCCCCTCCTCAGGGGGCACCGGGGAGCTGTTTTTT. Translation gives CASSPSSGGTGELFF. The rearrangement links TRBV7-9 to TRBJ2-2, with 7 bases matching TRBD1. This CDR3 comprises 15 residues. V gave up 5 bases and J gave up 4 bases; unmatched junction bases: 7. The germline CDR1 and CDR2 sequences are SEHNR and FQNEAQ (reference sequence).

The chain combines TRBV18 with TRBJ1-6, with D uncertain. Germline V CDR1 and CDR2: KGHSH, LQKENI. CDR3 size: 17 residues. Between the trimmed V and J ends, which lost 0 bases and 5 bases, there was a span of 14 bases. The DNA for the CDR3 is TGTGCCAGCTCACCACCTGGGCCACTTCTAAATAATTCACCCCTCCACTTT. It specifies CASSPPGPLLNNSPLHF.

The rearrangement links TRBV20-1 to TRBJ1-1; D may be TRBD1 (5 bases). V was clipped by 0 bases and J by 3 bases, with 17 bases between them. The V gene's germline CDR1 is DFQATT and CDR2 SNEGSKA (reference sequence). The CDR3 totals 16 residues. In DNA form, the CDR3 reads TGCAGTGCTAGAGATCCGTCCCAGGCGGGGGACACTGAAGCTTTCTTT. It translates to CSARDPSQAGDTEAFF.

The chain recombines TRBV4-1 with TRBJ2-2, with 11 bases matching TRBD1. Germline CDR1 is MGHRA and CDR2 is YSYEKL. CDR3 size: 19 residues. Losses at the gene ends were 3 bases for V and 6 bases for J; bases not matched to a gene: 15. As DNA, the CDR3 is TGCGCCAGCAGCCACTACGCCGGACAGGGGGCATTCGGAGCCGGGGAGCTGTTTTTT. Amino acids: CASSHYAGQGAFGAGELFF.

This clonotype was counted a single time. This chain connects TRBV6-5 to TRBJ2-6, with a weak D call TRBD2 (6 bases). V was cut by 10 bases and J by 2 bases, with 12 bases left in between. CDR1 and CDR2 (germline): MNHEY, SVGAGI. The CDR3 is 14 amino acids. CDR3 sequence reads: CATGPGAGANVLTF. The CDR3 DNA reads TGTGCCACGGGCCCGGGGGCTGGGGCCAACGTCCTGACTTTC.

This CDR3 reads CASRVDRRSYEQYF. The CDR3 bases are TGTGCCAGCAGGGTGGACCGCCGCTCCTACGAGCAGTACTTC. V gene TRBV12-3 or TRBV12-4 combines with J gene TRBJ2-7; D is uncertain. This CDR3 has 14 residues. Deletions cut 6 bases from V and 0 bases from J, with 12 bases between.

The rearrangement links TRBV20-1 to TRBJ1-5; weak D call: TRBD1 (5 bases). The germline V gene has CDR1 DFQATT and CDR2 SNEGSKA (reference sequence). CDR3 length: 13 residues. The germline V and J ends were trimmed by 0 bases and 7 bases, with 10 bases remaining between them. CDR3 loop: CSARDRAGQPQHF. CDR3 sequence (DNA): TGCAGTGCTAGAGACAGGGCGGGACAGCCCCAGCATTTT.

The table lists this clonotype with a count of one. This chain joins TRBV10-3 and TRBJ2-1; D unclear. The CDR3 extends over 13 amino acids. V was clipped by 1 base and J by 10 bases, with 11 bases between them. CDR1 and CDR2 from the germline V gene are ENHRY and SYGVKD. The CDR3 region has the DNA TGTGCCATCAGTGAGTTCTCCTCACTCGAGCAGTTCTTC. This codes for CAISEFSSLEQFF.

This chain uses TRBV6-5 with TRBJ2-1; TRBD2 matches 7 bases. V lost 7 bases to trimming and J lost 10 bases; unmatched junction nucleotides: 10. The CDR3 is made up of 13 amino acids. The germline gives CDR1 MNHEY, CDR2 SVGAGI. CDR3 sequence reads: CASNPERGDEQFF. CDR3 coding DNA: TGTGCCAGCAACCCGGAGCGGGGCGACGAGCAGTTCTTC.